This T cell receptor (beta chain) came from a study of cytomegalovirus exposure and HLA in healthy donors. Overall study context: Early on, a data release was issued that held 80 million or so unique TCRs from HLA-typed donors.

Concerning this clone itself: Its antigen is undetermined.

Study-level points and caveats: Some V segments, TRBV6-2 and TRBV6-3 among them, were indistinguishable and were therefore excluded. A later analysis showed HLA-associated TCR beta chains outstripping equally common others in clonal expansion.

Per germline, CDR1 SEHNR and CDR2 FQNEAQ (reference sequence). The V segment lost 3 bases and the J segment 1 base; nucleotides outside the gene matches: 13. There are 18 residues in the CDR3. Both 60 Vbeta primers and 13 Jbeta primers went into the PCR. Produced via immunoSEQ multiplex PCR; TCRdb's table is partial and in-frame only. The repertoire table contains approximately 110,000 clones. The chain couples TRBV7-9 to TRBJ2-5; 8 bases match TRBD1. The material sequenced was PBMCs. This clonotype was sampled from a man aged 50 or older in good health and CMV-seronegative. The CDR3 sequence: CASSFAPGQELFQETQYF. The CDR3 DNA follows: TGTGCCAGCAGCTTCGCACCGGGACAGGAACTCTTCCAAGAGACCCAGTACTTC. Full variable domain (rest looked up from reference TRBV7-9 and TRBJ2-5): DTGVSQNPRHKITKRGQNVTFRCDPISEHNRLYWYRQTLGQGPEFLTYFQNEAQLEKSRLLSDRFSAERPKGSFSTLEIQRTEQGDSAMYLCASSFAPGQELFQETQYFGPGTRLLVL.